The 27 T cell receptor beta chains presented below share a single source sample, sequenced in a study of shared clonotypes between healthy human individuals. Naive CD8 isolation took CD45RO-negative cells positively selected for CCR7 and excluded terminally differentiated effector memory CD45RA+ cells. Sequenced by immunoSEQ multiplex PCR; TCRdb stores in-frame clones only, minus some. Of more than 2 million clones listed, 93% are singletons. The source material was naive CD8+ T cells from PBMCs. Every receptor here comes from a man aged 18-30 years in good health. Some clones in this sample may be carry-over from other donors' samples.

As regards this clone: This same CDR3 is encoded by further DNA sequences in the sample. The chain joins TRBV29-1 to TRBJ2-7; 8 nucleotides align to TRBD1. The germline gives CDR1 SQVTM, CDR2 ANQGSEA. V lost 4 bases and J lost 2; bases outside the gene matches: 4. The CDR3 is 13 amino acids. CDR3 sequence (DNA): TGCAGCGTTGGACAGGGGTTAACCTACGAGCAGTACTTC. Amino acid sequence: CSVGQGLTYEQYF.

V usage is TRBV7-9 and J usage is TRBJ2-2, with D tentatively TRBD2 (6 bases). V was clipped by 5 bases and J by 4 bases, with 11 bases between them. Germline values: CDR1 SEHNR, CDR2 FQNEAQ (reference sequence). This CDR3 contains 14 residues. CDR3 sequence: CASSPPGLTGELFF. CDR3 nucleotides: TGTGCCAGCAGCCCCCCGGGACTCACCGGGGAGCTGTTTTTT.

The chain joins TRBV21-1 to TRBJ2-6; TRBD1 was called by the table and not checked on the DNA. TRBV21-1 is tagged as a pseudogene. The CDR3 runs to 18 residues. The CDR3 region has the DNA TGTGCCAGCAGCAACTATGACATTCTATGCTCTGGGGCCAACGTCCTGACTTTC. This codes for CASSNYDILCSGANVLTF.

The V and J genes are TRBV28 and TRBJ1-3; D uncertain. Trimming stripped 7 bases from V and 4 bases from J, with 14 bases between. The CDR3 length is 14 residues. CDR1 and CDR2 from the germline V gene are MDHEN and SYDVKM. CDR3 loop: CASKEPLSGNTIYF. CDR3 nucleotides: TGTGCCAGCAAGGAGCCTCTCTCCGGAAACACCATATATTTT. Supplemented by reference TRBV28 and TRBJ1-3, the full variable domain reads DVKVTQSSRYLVKRTGEKVFLECVQDMDHENMFWYRQDPGLGLRLIYFSYDVKMKEKGDIPEGYSVSREKKERFSLILESASTNQTSMYLCASKEPLSGNTIYFGEGSWLTVV.

Comments on this clone: This specimen includes other DNA sequences encoding the same CDR3. This chain connects TRBV9 to TRBJ2-7, with 8 bases that match TRBD1. Germline CDR1 reads SGDLS; CDR2 reads YYNGEE. V lost 0 bases and J lost 2; bases outside the gene matches: 4. The length of the CDR3 is 15 residues. CDR3 loop: CASSVGTGPTYEQYF. The CDR3 bases are TGTGCCAGCAGCGTAGGGACAGGGCCGACCTACGAGCAGTACTTC.

The CDR3 region is CASSLSSSEQYF. The CDR3 bases are TGCGCCAGCAGCTTGTCGAGCTCCGAGCAGTACTTC. The rearrangement links TRBV5-1 to TRBJ2-7, with D hard to call. CDR1 and CDR2 (germline): SGHRS, YFSETQ. Trimming took off 1 base at V and 6 bases at J, with 8 bases between the two ends. This CDR3 comprises 12 residues.

The chain joins TRBV10-3 to TRBJ2-3; 12 bases map to TRBD1. The germline V gene has CDR1 ENHRY and CDR2 SYGVKD. The CDR3 contains 21 residues. V dropped 2 bases and J dropped 5; count of bases not matched to a gene: 20. CDR3 sequence (DNA): TGTGCCATCAGTGAGCCTAGGGGGACAGGGGGCGAGGGAGCGCCGGGAGATACGCAGTATTTT. Encoded protein: CAISEPRGTGGEGAPGDTQYF.

Turning to this clone: The same CDR3 also results from other DNA sequences found in this sample. This chain connects TRBV7-6 to TRBJ2-3, with TRBD1 as a possible D gene (5 bases). The V and J ends lost 1 base and 0 bases respectively, with 8 bases between them. The germline CDR1 and CDR2 sequences are SGHVS and FNYEAQ. The CDR3 covers 15 residues. CDR3: CASSLGTTSTDTQYF. The CDR3 DNA reads as TGTGCCAGCAGCTTAGGGACAACTAGCACAGATACGCAGTATTTT.

In its sample, this clone was seen a few times. V and J are TRBV7-8 and TRBJ1-1; D unclear. The CDR3 has 13 residues. Trimming pared 4 bases from V and 1 base from J, leaving 7 bases between. Germline CDR1 reads SGHVS; CDR2 reads FQNEAQ. The CDR3 region has the DNA TGTGCCAGCAGCTGGGCGGAGAACACTGAAGCTTTCTTT. It translates to CASSWAENTEAFF.

The chain carries TRBV4-3 and TRBJ2-3; D gene ambiguous. The CDR3 runs 15 residues. Trimming took 0 bases from V and 5 from J, leaving 12 bases between them. CDR1 LGHNA and CDR2 YSLEER come from the germline V gene. CDR3 amino acids: CASSQEATLLDTQYF. The CDR3 DNA sequence: TGCGCCAGCAGCCAAGAGGCGACCCTATTAGATACGCAGTATTTT.

This clone was seen only once. V is TRBV5-6 and J is TRBJ1-1; no clear D. CDR3 length: 14 amino acids. CDR1 is SGHDT, CDR2 YYEEEE, per germline. V was shortened by 0 bases and J by 4 bases, with 10 bases between the two germline ends. The CDR3: CASSLGGRITEAFF. The CDR3 coding sequence is TGTGCCAGCAGCTTGGGCGGGAGGATCACTGAAGCTTTCTTT.

This rearrangement joins TRBV5-4 to TRBJ2-7; no firm D call. Trimming pared 4 bases from V and 5 bases from J, leaving 13 bases between. The CDR3 spans 13 residues. Per the germline V gene, CDR1 is SGHNT and CDR2 is YYREEE (reference sequence). In nucleotides, the CDR3 is TGTGCCAGCAGCCAAAGGACGACGGACGAGCAGTACTTC. Protein: CASSQRTTDEQYF. Together with reference TRBV5-4 and TRBJ2-7, the CDR3 gives the full variable domain: ETGVTQSPTHLIKTRGQQVTLRCSSQSGHNTVSWYQQALGQGPQFIFQYYREEENGRGNFPPRFSGLQFPNYSSELNVNALELDDSALYLCASSQRTTDEQYFGPGTRLTVT.

J is TRBJ2-3 and V is TRBV11-2; TRBD1 might be the D (6 bases). Germline V CDR1 and CDR2: SGHAT, FQNNGV. V was shortened by 1 base and J by 6 bases, with 20 bases between the two germline ends. CDR3 length: 17 residues. The CDR3 spells CASSLGVPSWGLDTQYF. The CDR3 bases are TGTGCCAGCAGCTTAGGGGTACCTAGCTGGGGGCTCGATACGCAGTATTTT.

This clone was observed a handful of times. The chain employs TRBV29-1 and TRBJ2-3, with 7 bases lining up with TRBD1. CDR3 length: 12 amino acids. Per germline, CDR1 SQVTM and CDR2 ANQGSEA. V shed 6 bases, J shed 1 base, and the junction held 1 base outside the gene matches. CDR3: CSVGTGTDTQYF. The CDR3 bases are TGCAGCGTGGGGACAGGCACAGATACGCAGTATTTT.

The chain carries TRBV7-6 and TRBJ2-7, with 11 nucleotides matching TRBD1. From germline, CDR1 is SGHVS and CDR2 FNYEAQ. This CDR3 contains 16 residues. V lost 1 base, J lost 3 bases, and 5 bases stayed unmatched. This chain's CDR3 is CASSLGTGGAGYEQYF. DNA of the CDR3: TGTGCCAGCAGCTTAGGGACAGGGGGCGCGGGCTACGAGCAGTACTTC.

This chain links TRBV6-1 with TRBJ2-7, with 8 bases lining up with TRBD1. CDR3 length: 17 residues. CDR1 and CDR2 from the germline V gene are MNHNS and SASEGT. Trimming took 4 bases from V and 1 from J; bases not matched to a gene: 12. This CDR3 is CASSVSKNGQGSYEQYF. The CDR3 DNA is TGTGCCAGCAGTGTCTCCAAGAATGGACAGGGATCCTACGAGCAGTACTTC.

CDR3 sequence reads: CASSVVKGGASDTQYF. The CDR3 DNA is TGTGCCAGCAGCGTAGTGAAAGGGGGCGCGTCAGATACGCAGTATTTT. The rearrangement joins TRBV9 to TRBJ2-3, with TRBD1 matching over 7 bases. The CDR3 length is 16 residues. The V segment lost 0 bases and the J segment 4 bases; nucleotides outside the gene matches: 8. Germline-derived CDR1 and CDR2 are SGDLS and YYNGEE.

With respect to this clone: The same CDR3 is also encoded by other DNA sequences in this sample. The chain recombines TRBV7-9 with TRBJ2-7; no firm D call. The CDR3 has 13 residues. V dropped 5 bases and J dropped 4 bases, with 12 bases sitting between them. CDR1 SEHNR and CDR2 FQNEAQ come from the germline V gene (reference sequence). The CDR3 sequence is CASSLARSYEQYF. DNA of the CDR3: TGTGCCAGCAGCCTTGCCCGGAGTTACGAGCAGTACTTC.

The chain employs TRBV10-3 and TRBJ1-5, with 7 bases lining up with TRBD1. CDR3 length equals 12 residues. V shed 9 bases, J shed 1 base, and the junction held 0 bases outside the gene matches. Germline loops: CDR1 ENHRY, CDR2 SYGVKD. The CDR3 protein is CAMDRSNQPQHF. Here the CDR3 DNA reads TGTGCCATGGACAGGAGCAATCAGCCCCAGCATTTT.

Here the CDR3 reads CASSSPTGEETQYF. In DNA form, the CDR3 reads TGTGCCAGCAGTTCCCCAACAGGTGAAGAGACCCAGTACTTC. The rearrangement joins TRBV6-5 to TRBJ2-5; D is perhaps TRBD1 (5 bases). Germline V gives CDR1 MNHEY, CDR2 SVGAGI. The CDR3 length is 14 residues. Trimming stripped 4 bases from V and 3 bases from J, with 12 bases between.

The J gene is TRBJ1-3, the V gene TRBV2, with unresolved D. V lost 2 bases and J lost 0, with 17 bases in between. Germline CDR1 SNHLY, CDR2 FYNNEI. The CDR3 totals 18 residues. CDR3 nucleotides: TGTGCCAGCAGTGAATTTGTTACTCGGACGTACTCTGGAAACACCATATATTTT. Amino acids: CASSEFVTRTYSGNTIYF.

The V and J genes are TRBV9 and TRBJ2-7, with D perhaps being TRBD1 or TRBD2 (5 bases each). V gave up 0 bases and J gave up 4 bases, with 14 bases separating them. The CDR3 sequence is 15 residues long. Looked up from germline, CDR1 is SGDLS and CDR2 is YYNGEE. Here the CDR3 reads CASSVESGTRYEQYF. CDR3 in DNA: TGTGCCAGCAGCGTAGAATCCGGGACGCGATACGAGCAGTACTTC.

To note about this clone: Other DNA sequences in the same sample also yield this CDR3. J is TRBJ2-2 and V is TRBV9; D gene unclear. In germline, CDR1 is SGDLS, CDR2 YYNGEE. V gave up 0 bases and J gave up 2 bases, with 5 bases separating them. The CDR3 runs to 14 residues. The CDR3 sequence: CASSVGRNTGELFF. The CDR3 coding sequence is TGTGCCAGCAGCGTAGGGCGTAACACCGGGGAGCTGTTTTTT.

The V and J genes are TRBV7-9 and TRBJ2-2; 7 bases fit TRBD2. In germline, CDR1 is SEHNR, CDR2 FQNEAQ (reference sequence). CDR3 size: 19 residues. J gave up 3 bases and V 6 bases, and 19 bases lay outside the gene matches. This CDR3 reads CASRFSPVWGGPHTGELFF. The CDR3 nucleotides read TGTGCCAGCAGATTCTCCCCTGTTTGGGGAGGGCCGCACACCGGGGAGCTGTTTTTT.

The V and J genes are TRBV27 and TRBJ2-2; no clear D. CDR3 length: 14 residues. V was cut by 6 bases and J by 7 bases, with 15 bases left in between. Per the germline V gene, CDR1 is MNHEY and CDR2 is SMNVEV (reference sequence). CDR3 in amino acids: CASSPVRPSGELFF. In DNA, the CDR3 is TGTGCCAGCAGCCCGGTCCGGCCGAGCGGGGAGCTGTTTTTT.

This chain connects TRBV27 to TRBJ2-1, with a possible D match to TRBD1 (6 bases). Deletions cut 6 bases from V and 6 bases from J, with 18 bases between. Per the germline V gene, CDR1 is MNHEY and CDR2 is SMNVEV (reference sequence). The CDR3 totals 15 residues. CDR3 sequence reads: CASSPGVWGTNEQFF. CDR3 in DNA: TGTGCCAGCAGCCCAGGGGTCTGGGGGACCAATGAGCAGTTCTTC.

V is TRBV5-6 and J is TRBJ2-1, with 9 bases identical to TRBD1. V lost 2 bases to trimming and J lost 7 bases; unmatched junction nucleotides: 4. CDR1 and CDR2 (germline): SGHDT, YYEEEE. The CDR3 has 14 residues. The chain's CDR3 is CASSLRQGVNEQFF. Written as DNA, the CDR3 is TGTGCCAGCAGCTTACGACAGGGGGTTAATGAGCAGTTCTTC. The complete variable domain, with remaining parts taken from reference TRBV5-6 and TRBJ2-1, reads DAGVTQSPTHLIKTRGQQVTLRCSPKSGHDTVSWYQQALGQGPQFIFQYYEEEERQRGNFPDRFSGHQFPNYSSELNVNALLLGDSALYLCASSLRQGVNEQFFGPGTRLTVL.